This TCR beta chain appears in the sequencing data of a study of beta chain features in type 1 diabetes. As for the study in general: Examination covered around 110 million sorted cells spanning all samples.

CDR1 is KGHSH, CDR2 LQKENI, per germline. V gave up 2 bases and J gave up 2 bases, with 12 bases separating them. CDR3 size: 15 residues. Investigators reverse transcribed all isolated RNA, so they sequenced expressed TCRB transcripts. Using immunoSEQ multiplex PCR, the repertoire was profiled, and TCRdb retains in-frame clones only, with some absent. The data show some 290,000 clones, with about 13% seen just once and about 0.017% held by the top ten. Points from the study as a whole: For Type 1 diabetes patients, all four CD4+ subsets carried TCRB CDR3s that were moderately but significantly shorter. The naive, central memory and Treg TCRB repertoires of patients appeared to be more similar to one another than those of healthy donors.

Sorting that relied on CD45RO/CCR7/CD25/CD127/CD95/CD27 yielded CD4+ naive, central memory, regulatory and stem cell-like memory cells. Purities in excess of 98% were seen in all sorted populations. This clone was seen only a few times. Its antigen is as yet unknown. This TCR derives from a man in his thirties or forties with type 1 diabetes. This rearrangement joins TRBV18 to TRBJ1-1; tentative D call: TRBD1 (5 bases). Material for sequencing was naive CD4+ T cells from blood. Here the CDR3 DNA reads TGTGCCAGCTCACCATCAACCGACAGTAACACTGAAGCTTTCTTT. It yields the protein CASSPSTDSNTEAFF.